A single sample gave rise to the 4 T cell receptor beta chains below, sequenced in a study of OX40 agonist ivuxolimab in advanced cancers. The table came from immunoSEQ multiplex PCR; TCRdb's copy has only in-frame clones and leaves some out. This table holds more than 50,000 clones, 85% found once. Material: CD4+ or CD8+ T cells sorted from blood, obtained in a trial of the OX40 agonist ivuxolimab. All receptors come from an adult with an advanced solid tumor such as melanoma, head and neck, liver or kidney cancer.

The chain's CDR3 is CASSQDIREGPDTQYF. CDR3 DNA sequence: TGTGCCAGCAGCCAAGATATCCGGGAGGGCCCAGATACGCAGTATTTT. The chain has TRBV14 and TRBJ2-3, with TRBD2 identical over 8 bases. V lost 0 bases to trimming and J lost 4 bases; unmatched junction nucleotides: 6. The CDR3 has 16 residues. Germline lookup yields CDR1 SGHDN and CDR2 FVKESK.

The J gene is TRBJ1-1, the V gene TRBV5-1, with TRBD1 identical over 7 bases. Germline CDR1 and CDR2: SGHRS and YFSETQ. The trim removed 6 bases at V and 0 bases at J, leaving 5 bases unmatched. This CDR3 is built from 14 residues. The CDR3 sequence: CASTPDRLNTEAFF. The DNA of the CDR3 is TGCGCCAGCACCCCGGACAGGTTGAACACTGAAGCTTTCTTT.

The rearrangement links TRBV19 to TRBJ2-2; D not resolved. The CDR3 is 13 residues long. V was shortened by 5 bases and J by 6 bases, with 10 bases between the two germline ends. CDR1 and CDR2 (germline): LNHDA, SQIVND (reference sequence). The chain's CDR3 is CASSPVGSGELFF. The DNA of the CDR3 is TGTGCCAGTAGTCCCGTGGGATCCGGGGAGCTGTTTTTT.

This clone is a singleton in its sample. The rearrangement links TRBV29-1 to TRBJ2-7, with TRBD1 identical over 11 bases. This CDR3 spans 14 amino acids. Germline CDR1 and CDR2: SQVTM and ANQGSEA. With 0 bases clipped from V and 5 bases from J, the junction kept 3 bases outside the gene matches. The CDR3 DNA is TGCAGCGTTGAAGACCGGACAGGGGGCAACGAGCAGTACTTC. It translates to CSVEDRTGGNEQYF.